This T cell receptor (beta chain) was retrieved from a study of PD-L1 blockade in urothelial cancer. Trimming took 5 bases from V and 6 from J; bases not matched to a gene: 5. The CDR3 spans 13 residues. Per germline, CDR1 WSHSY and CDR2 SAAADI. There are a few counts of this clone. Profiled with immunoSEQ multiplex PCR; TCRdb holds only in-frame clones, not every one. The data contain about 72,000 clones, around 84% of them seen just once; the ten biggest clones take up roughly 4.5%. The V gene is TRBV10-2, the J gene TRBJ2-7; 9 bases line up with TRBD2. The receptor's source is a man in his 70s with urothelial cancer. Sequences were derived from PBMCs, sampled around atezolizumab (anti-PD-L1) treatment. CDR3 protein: CASSLAGALEQYF. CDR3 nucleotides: TGCGCCAGCAGTTTAGCGGGAGCGCTCGAGCAGTACTTC.